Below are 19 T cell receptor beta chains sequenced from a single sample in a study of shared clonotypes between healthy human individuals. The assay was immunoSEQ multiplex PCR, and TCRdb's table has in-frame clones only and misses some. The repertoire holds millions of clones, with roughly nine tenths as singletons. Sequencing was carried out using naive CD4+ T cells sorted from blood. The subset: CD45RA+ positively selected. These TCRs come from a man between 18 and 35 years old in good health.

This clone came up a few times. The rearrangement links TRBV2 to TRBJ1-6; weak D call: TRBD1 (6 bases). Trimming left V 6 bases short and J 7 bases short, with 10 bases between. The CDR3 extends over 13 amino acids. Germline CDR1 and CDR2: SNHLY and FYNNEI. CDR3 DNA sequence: TGTGCCAGCAGGGACAGCCCAAATTCACCCCTCCACTTT. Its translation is CASRDSPNSPLHF.

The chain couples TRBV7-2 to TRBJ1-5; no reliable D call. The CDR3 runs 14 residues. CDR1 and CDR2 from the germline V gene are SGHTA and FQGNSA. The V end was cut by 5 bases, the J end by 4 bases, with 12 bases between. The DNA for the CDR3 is TGTGCCAGCAGCGGCGAAGCGGGAAATCAGCCCCAGCATTTT. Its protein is CASSGEAGNQPQHF.

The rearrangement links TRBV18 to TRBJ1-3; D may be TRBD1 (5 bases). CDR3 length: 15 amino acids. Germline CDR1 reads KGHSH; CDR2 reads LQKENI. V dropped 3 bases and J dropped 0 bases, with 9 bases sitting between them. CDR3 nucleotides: TGTGCCAGCTCACCCGGGGGACCCTCTGGAAACACCATATATTTT. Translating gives CASSPGGPSGNTIYF.

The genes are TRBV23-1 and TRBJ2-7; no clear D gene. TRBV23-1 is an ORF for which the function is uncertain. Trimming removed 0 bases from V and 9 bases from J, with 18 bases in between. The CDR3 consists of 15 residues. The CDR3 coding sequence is TGCGCCAGCAGTCAATCGTCGGAAGTGCCCTCTCGGCAGTACTTC. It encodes CASSQSSEVPSRQYF.

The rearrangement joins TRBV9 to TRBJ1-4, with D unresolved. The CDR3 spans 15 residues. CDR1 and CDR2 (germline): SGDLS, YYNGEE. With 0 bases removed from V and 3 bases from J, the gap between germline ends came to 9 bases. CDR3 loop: CASSVGRASNEKLFF. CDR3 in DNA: TGTGCCAGCAGCGTAGGGAGGGCGTCTAATGAAAAACTGTTTTTT. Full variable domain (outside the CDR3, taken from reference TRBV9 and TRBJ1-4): DSGVTQTPKHLITATGQRVTLRCSPRSGDLSVYWYQQSLDQGLQFLIQYYNGEERAKGNILERFSAQQFPDLHSELNLSSLELGDSALYFCASSVGRASNEKLFFGSGTQLSVL.

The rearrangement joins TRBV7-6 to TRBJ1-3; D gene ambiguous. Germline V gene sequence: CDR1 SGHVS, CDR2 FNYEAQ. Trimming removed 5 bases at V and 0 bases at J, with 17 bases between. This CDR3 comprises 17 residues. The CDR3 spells CASSPLAPFISGNTIYF. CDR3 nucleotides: TGTGCCAGCAGCCCTTTGGCCCCTTTCATCTCTGGAAACACCATATATTTT. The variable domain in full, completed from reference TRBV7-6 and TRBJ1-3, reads GAGVSQSPRYKVTKRGQDVALRCDPISGHVSLYWYRQALGQGPEFLTYFNYEAQQDKSGLPNDRFSAERPEGSISTLTIQRTEQRDSAMYRCASSPLAPFISGNTIYFGEGSWLTVV.

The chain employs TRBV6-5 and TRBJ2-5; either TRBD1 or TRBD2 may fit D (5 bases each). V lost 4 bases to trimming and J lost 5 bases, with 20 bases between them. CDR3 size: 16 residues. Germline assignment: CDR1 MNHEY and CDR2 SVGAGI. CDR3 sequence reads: CASSSQGALGVETQYF. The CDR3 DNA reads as TGTGCCAGCAGTTCACAAGGGGCCCTGGGGGTGGAGACCCAGTACTTC.

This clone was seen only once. CDR3 residues: CASSLLPGGGTGELFF. CDR3 coding DNA: TGTGCCAGCAGTTTATTGCCCGGGGGAGGAACCGGGGAGCTGTTTTTT. This chain uses TRBV27 with TRBJ2-2; the D gene is possibly TRBD2 (6 bases). V lost 1 base and J lost 5, with 14 bases in between. Looked up from germline, CDR1 is MNHEY and CDR2 is SMNVEV (reference sequence). The CDR3 has 16 amino acids.

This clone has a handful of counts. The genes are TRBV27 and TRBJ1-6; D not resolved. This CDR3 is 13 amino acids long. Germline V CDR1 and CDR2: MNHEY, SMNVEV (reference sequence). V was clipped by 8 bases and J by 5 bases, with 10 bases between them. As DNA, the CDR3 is TGTGCCAGCCAGGTATCGGATAATTCACCCCTCCACTTT. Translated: CASQVSDNSPLHF.

CDR3 bases: TGCGCCAGCAGCCCGGGACAGGGGGCCGGCACTGAAGCTTTCTTT. Protein: CASSPGQGAGTEAFF. The chain is built from TRBV5-1 and TRBJ1-1, with 12 positions matching TRBD1. CDR1 and CDR2 from the germline V gene are SGHRS and YFSETQ. The ends lost 4 bases at V and 4 bases at J; junction bases unmatched: 5. The CDR3 length is 15 residues.

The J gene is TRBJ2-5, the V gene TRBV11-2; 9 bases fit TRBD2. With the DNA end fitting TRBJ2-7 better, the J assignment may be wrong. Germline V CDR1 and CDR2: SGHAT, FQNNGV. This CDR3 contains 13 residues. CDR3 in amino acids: CASNRAGGYEQYF. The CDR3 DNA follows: TGTGCCAGTAATCGAGCGGGAGGCTACGAGCAGTACTTC.

Here the CDR3 DNA reads TGTGCCAGCAGCTTACTTGCCAGGGCTAAAGAGACCCAGTACTTC. Translation: CASSLLARAKETQYF. The chain is built from TRBV7-2 and TRBJ2-5; weak D call: TRBD1 (5 bases). Germline V gene data show CDR1 as SGHTA and CDR2 as FQGNSA. The CDR3 has 15 residues. Trimming took off 2 bases at V and 3 bases at J, with 13 bases between the two ends.

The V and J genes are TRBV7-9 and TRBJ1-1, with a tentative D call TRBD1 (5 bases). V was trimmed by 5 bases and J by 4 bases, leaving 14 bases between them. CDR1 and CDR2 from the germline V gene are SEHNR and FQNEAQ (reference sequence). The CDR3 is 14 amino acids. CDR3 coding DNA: TGTGCCAGCAGCCTTGGGGGTTTGGCCACTGAAGCTTTCTTT. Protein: CASSLGGLATEAFF.

CDR3 sequence: CASSYPGQSETQYF. DNA for the CDR3: TGTGCCAGCAGTTACCCGGGACAGTCTGAGACCCAGTACTTC. This chain joins TRBV6-6 and TRBJ2-5; 7 positions agree with TRBD1. The CDR3 covers 14 residues. The germline V gene has CDR1 MNHNY and CDR2 SVGAGI (reference sequence). Germline trimming cut 2 bases from V and 5 bases from J; bases unmatched to any gene: 5.

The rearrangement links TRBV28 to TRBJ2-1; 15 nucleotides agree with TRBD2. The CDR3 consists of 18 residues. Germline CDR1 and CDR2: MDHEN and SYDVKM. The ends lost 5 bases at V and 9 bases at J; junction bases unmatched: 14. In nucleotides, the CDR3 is TGTGCCAGCAGTCCACGGACTAGCGGGGGGGCGTACGGACGTGAGCAGTTCTTC. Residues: CASSPRTSGGAYGREQFF.

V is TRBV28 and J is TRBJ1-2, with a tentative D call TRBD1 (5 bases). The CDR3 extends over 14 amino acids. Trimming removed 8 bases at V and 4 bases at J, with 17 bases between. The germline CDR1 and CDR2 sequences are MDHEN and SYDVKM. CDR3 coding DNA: TGTGCCAGCCTCGGGGCAGGGAGGGTCTATGGCTACACCTTC. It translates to CASLGAGRVYGYTF.

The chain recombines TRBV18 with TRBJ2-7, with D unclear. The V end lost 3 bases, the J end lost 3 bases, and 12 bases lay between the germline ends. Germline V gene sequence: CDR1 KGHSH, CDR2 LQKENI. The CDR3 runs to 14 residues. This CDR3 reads CASSPNFGYYEQYF. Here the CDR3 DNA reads TGTGCCAGCTCACCCAACTTCGGATACTACGAGCAGTACTTC.

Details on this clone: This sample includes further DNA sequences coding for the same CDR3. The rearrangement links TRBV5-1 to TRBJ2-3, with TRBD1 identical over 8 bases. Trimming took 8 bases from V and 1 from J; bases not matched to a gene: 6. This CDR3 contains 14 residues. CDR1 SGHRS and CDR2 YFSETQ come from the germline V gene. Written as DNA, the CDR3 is TGCGCCAGTTCGCCGGGACAGGGCACAGATACGCAGTATTTT. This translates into CASSPGQGTDTQYF.

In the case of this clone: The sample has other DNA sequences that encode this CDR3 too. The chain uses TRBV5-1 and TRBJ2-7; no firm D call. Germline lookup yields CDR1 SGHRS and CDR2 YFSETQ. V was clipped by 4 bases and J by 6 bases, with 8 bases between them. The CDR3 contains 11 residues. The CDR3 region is CASSTGPEQYF. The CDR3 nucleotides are TGCGCCAGCAGCACCGGGCCCGAGCAGTACTTC.